This TCR beta chain was sequenced during a study of cytomegalovirus exposure and HLA in healthy donors. Details on this clone: Its antigen remains unidentified.

Use of 60 Vbeta and 13 Jbeta primers characterized the PCR. Under the authors' procedure: A later analysis counted tens of millions of unique TCR beta chains, some 12 million shared. Using immunoSEQ multiplex PCR, the repertoire was profiled, and TCRdb retains in-frame clones only, with some absent. Clone size and the V and J calls come from that table; the DNA yielded D and trimming. The data show some 170,000 clones, 77% seen once. Study observations and caveats: HLA alleles were associated with around 17,000 TCR beta sequences in a later analysis at 0.05 false discovery rate. The Asian-associated ancestry cluster reportedly had fewer N-insertions than the approximately 670-donor mean in a later analysis. It was shown in a later analysis that HLA-associated TCR beta chains were more clonally expanded than other, equally common chains.

Sequenced sample: PBMCs. The sequence derives from a woman in her 30s in good health and CMV-seronegative.

The DNA for the CDR3 is TGTGCCAGTACCGGACTAGCCTACAATGAGCAGTTCTTC. Translated, it gives CASTGLAYNEQFF. The chain carries TRBV19 and TRBJ2-1; 7 bases are shared with TRBD2. This CDR3 spans 13 amino acids. With V trimmed by 7 bases and J by 2 bases, 2 bases remained unmatched. CDR1 LNHDA and CDR2 SQIVND come from the germline V gene (reference sequence).